This TCR beta chain emerged from a study of blood T cell repertoires in COVID-19. V trimming: 3 bases; J trimming: 2 bases; junction bases outside the gene matches: 6. The CDR3 contains 16 residues. Germline assignment: CDR1 SGHVS and CDR2 FNYEAQ. The method was immunoSEQ multiplex PCR; TCRdb's version includes in-frame clones alone and lacks a portion of them. There are over 400,000 clones in the sample; about 89% occur only once, and 7.5% to 9% lies in the top ten. This clonotype originated in a woman in her forties or fifties with COVID-19, enrolled during active disease. The sequenced material came from peripheral blood. This chain joins TRBV7-6 and TRBJ2-2; 7 nucleotides match TRBD1. CDR3 sequence: CASSFRTGGNTGELFF. CDR3 coding DNA: TGTGCCAGCAGCTTTCGGACAGGCGGTAACACCGGGGAGCTGTTTTTT.